This paragraph covers one TCR beta chain sequence. V lost 5 bases to trimming and J lost 1 base; unmatched junction nucleotides: 6. CDR3 length: 16 amino acids. Per germline, CDR1 MNHNY and CDR2 SVGAGI (reference sequence). The sample comes from a study of blood T cell repertoires in COVID-19. The repertoire was sequenced with immunoSEQ multiplex PCR; TCRdb's copy has only in-frame clones and lacks some. In the table there are about 220,000 clones, 82% of which are singletons. The rearrangement joins TRBV6-6 to TRBJ1-3; 9 positions agree with TRBD1. The sequenced sample was peripheral blood. This TCR was recovered from a woman older than 75 with acute or convalescent COVID-19. The CDR3 DNA sequence: TGTGCCAGCAGTCGAACACAGGGGGCATCTGGAAACACCATATATTTT. Translation: CASSRTQGASGNTIYF.